This T cell receptor beta chain comes out of a study of cytomegalovirus exposure and HLA in healthy donors. Regarding the study as a whole: A highly shared variant cluster was judged a likely technical artifact.

This clone was observed a few times. As yet, its antigen is unknown. The CDR3 is made up of 17 amino acids. The germline V and J ends were trimmed by 5 bases and 1 base, with 15 bases remaining between them. The germline CDR1 and CDR2 sequences are SNHLY and FYNNEI. It was with 60 Vbeta and 13 Jbeta primers that the PCR ran. Data came from immunoSEQ multiplex PCR; TCRdb stores just in-frame clones and leaves some out. The top ten hold approximately 10% of the sample, which has 100,000 or so clones, approximately 70% seen once. This TCR was recovered from a middle-aged man in good health and CMV-seropositive. Material for sequencing was PBMCs. V gene TRBV2 combines with J gene TRBJ2-6, with D maybe TRBD1 (5 bases). The CDR3, as DNA: TGTGCCAGCAGTCTTCTGATGCAGGGATCTGGGGCCAACGTCCTGACTTTC. Its translation: CASSLLMQGSGANVLTF.